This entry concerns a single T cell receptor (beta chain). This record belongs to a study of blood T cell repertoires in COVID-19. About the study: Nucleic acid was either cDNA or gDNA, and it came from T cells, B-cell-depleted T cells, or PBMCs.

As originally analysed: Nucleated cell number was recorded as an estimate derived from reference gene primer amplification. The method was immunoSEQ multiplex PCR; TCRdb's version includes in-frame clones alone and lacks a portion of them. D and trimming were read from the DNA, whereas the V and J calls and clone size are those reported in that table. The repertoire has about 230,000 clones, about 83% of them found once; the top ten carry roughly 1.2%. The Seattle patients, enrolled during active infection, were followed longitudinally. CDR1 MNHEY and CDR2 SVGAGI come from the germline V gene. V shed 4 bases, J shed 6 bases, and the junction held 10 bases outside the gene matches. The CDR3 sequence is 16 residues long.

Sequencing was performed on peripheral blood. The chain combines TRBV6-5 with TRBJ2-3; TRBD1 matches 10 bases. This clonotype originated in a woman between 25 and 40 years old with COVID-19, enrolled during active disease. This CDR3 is CASSSYRGQGGDTQYF. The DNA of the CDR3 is TGTGCCAGCAGTTCTTACCGCGGACAGGGGGGGGATACGCAGTATTTT.